The present TCR beta chain was sequenced within a study of T cell responses to AZD1222 COVID-19 vaccine (dated by TCRdb to the early 2020s). Concerning the study at large: AZD1222 recipients given second doses at about 4 weeks or at about 12 weeks were pooled, since spike-specific TCR depth and breadth were not found to differ between the two schedules. TCR sequencing covered 230 to 250 trial participants: about 210 given two doses of AZD1222 and approximately 26 given two doses of MenACWY control vaccine. Trial participants were enrolled by age into 18-55, 56-69 and 70-plus year subgroups, with about 150, 28 and 57 TCR-sequenced participants respectively. What the authors observed across the whole study: Conclusions about previously exposed vaccinees are limited because only a handful of AZD1222 recipients were SARS-CoV-2 seropositive at baseline. The 56-69-year group was small, and its depth increase did not reach significance, likely because of low power. Vaccine-associated CD4 TCRs spanned the whole spike protein, with dominant responses in regions 160-218 and 743-854. Reportedly, almost half of the unique spike-specific TCRs recognized epitopes lying outside the regions that are mutated in the B.1.351 and B.1.1.7 variants. Participants were mostly white British and included more females than males, and it was suggested by the authors that clonal diversity may have been underestimated. Spike-specific TCR breadth and depth rose significantly after two AZD1222 doses compared with day 0 and with MenACWY recipients. Because no samples from the day 14 peak response were available, repertoires could be characterized only after the peak T cell response.

The CDR3 regions of human TCRbeta chains were subjected to immunosequencing. Under the source paper's analysis protocol: TCRs in the repertoires were matched against a reference library of SARS-CoV-2-specific TCRs that had been generated with the MIRA antigen-specificity platform. Breadth was defined as the fraction of unique TCRs that were SARS-CoV-2-associated, and depth was defined as the fraction of total T cells that were SARS-CoV-2-associated. Using the MIRA data, each spike-specific TCR was assigned both to the spike region to which the TCR was reactive and to a CD4 or CD8 class. Log10-transformed breadth and depth values were compared by one-way ANOVA with Sidak's multiple comparisons tests. Imported from immuneACCESS, the table was reduced by TCRdb to in-frame sequences with V and J called. These copies leave out some clones; in studies compared against another copy, an unresolved V gene accounts for under half, and the cause of the remainder is not known. The V and J calls and the clone size are those of that table, but D and trimming were determined from the DNA. Present in this sample are 150,000 to 160,000 clones, just over 90% of which were seen just once. Over 1.5% of the sample is held by the ten biggest clonotypes.

CDR1 and CDR2 were assigned from the germline V gene as KGHSH and LQKENI. The CDR3, from cysteine to phenylalanine, totals 14 residues. Only the CDR3 DNA stays, 42 bases, in frame from base 1. At the junction V is shortened by 1 base and J by 4 bases, with 7 bases in between. Points on this clone: Its antigen is not yet known. Base qualities are not provided; no much larger clone lies one nucleotide away.

The time point label for this specimen denotes: baseline before first vaccination. The vaccinee samples were drawn from two UK trials, COV001 and COV002, one of which was a single-blind randomized controlled phase 2/3 trial testing AZD1222 (ChAdOx1 nCoV-19) in healthy adults. For TCRbeta chain sequencing, PBMC samples from trial participants were taken at day 0 and at day 28 after the second dose. The sequence derives from an adult in good health. Sequenced material: peripheral blood, taken on day 0 of AZD1222 vaccination. The chain is made from TRBV18 and TRBJ2-2; 5 matching bases give a weak D call of TRBD1. The DNA sequence is TGTGCCAGCTCACCACAGGGGTTCACCGGGGAGCTGTTTTTT. This gives the protein CASSPQGFTGELFF.